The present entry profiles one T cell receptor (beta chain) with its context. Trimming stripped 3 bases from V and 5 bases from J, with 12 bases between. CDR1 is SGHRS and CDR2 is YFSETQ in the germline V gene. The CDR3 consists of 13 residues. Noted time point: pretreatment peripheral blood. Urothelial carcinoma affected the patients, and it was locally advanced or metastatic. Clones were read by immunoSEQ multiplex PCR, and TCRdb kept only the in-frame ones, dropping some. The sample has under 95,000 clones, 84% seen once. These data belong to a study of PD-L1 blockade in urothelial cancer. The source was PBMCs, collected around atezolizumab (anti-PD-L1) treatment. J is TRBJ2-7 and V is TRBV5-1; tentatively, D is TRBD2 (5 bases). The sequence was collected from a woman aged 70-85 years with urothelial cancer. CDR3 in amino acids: CASSYGIQDEQYF. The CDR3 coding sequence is TGCGCCAGCAGCTACGGGATTCAGGACGAGCAGTACTTC.